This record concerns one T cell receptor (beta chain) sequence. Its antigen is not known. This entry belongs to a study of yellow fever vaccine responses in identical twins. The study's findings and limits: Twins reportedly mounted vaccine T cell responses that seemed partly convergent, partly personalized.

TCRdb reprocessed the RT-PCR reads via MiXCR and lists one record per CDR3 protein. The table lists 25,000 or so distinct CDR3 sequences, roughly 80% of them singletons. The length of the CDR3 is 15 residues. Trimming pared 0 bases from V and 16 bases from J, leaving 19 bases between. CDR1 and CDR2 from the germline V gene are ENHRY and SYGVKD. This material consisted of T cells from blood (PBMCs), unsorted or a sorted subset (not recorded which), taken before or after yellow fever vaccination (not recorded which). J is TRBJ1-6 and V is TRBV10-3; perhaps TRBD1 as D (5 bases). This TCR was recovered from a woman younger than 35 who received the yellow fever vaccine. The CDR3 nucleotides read TGTGCCATCAGTGAGTCCGGGACGGAGGGACCGGGTCTCCACTTT. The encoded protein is CAISESGTEGPGLHF.